These 19 T cell receptor beta chains share one sample of origin, sequenced in a study of siplizumab effects on memory and regulatory T cells. The assay was immunoSEQ multiplex PCR, and TCRdb's table has in-frame clones only and misses some. The repertoire holds 85,000 to 90,000 clones, with around 90% as singletons. The sequenced material came from CD4+ T cells sorted from blood. Source of these receptors: a human donor in good health.

The chain carries TRBV5-8 and TRBJ2-2; D uncertain. The CDR3 extends over 15 amino acids. Germline values: CDR1 SGHTS, CDR2 YDEGEE. V was cut by 4 bases and J by 1 base, with 11 bases left in between. Here the CDR3 reads CASSNLGRNTGELFF. The CDR3 DNA sequence: TGTGCCAGCAGCAACCTTGGACGGAACACCGGGGAGCTGTTTTTT.

Only one count was recorded for this clone. V gene TRBV6-1 combines with J gene TRBJ2-5; weak D call: TRBD1 (5 bases). CDR3 length equals 16 residues. CDR1 and CDR2 from the germline V gene are MNHNS and SASEGT. Trimming removed 4 bases at V and 1 base at J, with 16 bases between. As DNA, the CDR3 is TGTGCCAGCAGTGGCCCCAGGGTCGGCCTCCAAGAGACCCAGTACTTC. The encoded protein is CASSGPRVGLQETQYF.

The V call is TRBV19, the J call TRBJ2-7; a weak D match, TRBD2 (6 bases). The CDR3 covers 14 residues. Deletions cut 6 bases from V and 0 bases from J, with 12 bases between. Germline loops: CDR1 LNHDA, CDR2 SQIVND (reference sequence). Here the CDR3 DNA reads TGTGCCAGTAGCATTGGGGGGACCTCCTACGAGCAGTACTTC. Its translation: CASSIGGTSYEQYF.

The V and J genes are TRBV5-8 and TRBJ2-7; D ambiguous. The ends were cut back, 4 bases at V and 11 bases at J, with 7 bases in the middle. Germline V gives CDR1 SGHTS, CDR2 YDEGEE. This CDR3 spans 9 amino acids. This CDR3 reads CASSALKYF. The DNA for the CDR3 is TGTGCCAGCAGCGCCCTAAAGTACTTC.

The rearrangement joins TRBV18 to TRBJ2-3; 12 bases line up with TRBD1. V lost 3 bases and J lost 4; bases outside the gene matches: 2. The germline CDR1 and CDR2 sequences are KGHSH and LQKENI. This CDR3 has 15 amino acids. The CDR3 region has the DNA TGTGCCAGCTCACCGGGACAGGGGGCGTCAGATACGCAGTATTTT. It yields the protein CASSPGQGASDTQYF.

The chain recombines TRBV6-1 with TRBJ2-7; D gene unclear. CDR3 size: 13 residues. Germline V gene lookup returns CDR1 MNHNS and CDR2 SASEGT. V lost 6 bases and J 0 bases, leaving 9 bases between the germline ends. CDR3 nucleotides: TGTGCCAGCAGCGTGGAGATCTCCTACGAGCAGTACTTC. Protein sequence: CASSVEISYEQYF.

A few counts support this clone. This chain connects TRBV29-1 to TRBJ2-3; TRBD2 agrees at 10 bases. This CDR3 contains 13 residues. J lost 2 bases, V lost 7 bases, and 3 bases had no gene match. CDR1 is SQVTM and CDR2 is ANQGSEA in the germline V gene. The CDR3 here is CSAGLADTDTQYF. The CDR3 region has the DNA TGCAGCGCCGGACTAGCGGACACAGATACGCAGTATTTT.

The chain links TRBV7-3 to TRBJ2-1, with 7 bases identical to TRBD2. Germline V gene sequence: CDR1 SGHTA, CDR2 FQGTGA. The ends lost 5 bases at V and 10 bases at J; junction bases unmatched: 14. This CDR3 contains 15 residues. CDR3 nucleotides: TGTGCCAGCAGCCCAAGGGCTAGCGGTCTGCAAGAGCAGTTCTTC. The encoded protein is CASSPRASGLQEQFF.

This rearrangement joins TRBV2 to TRBJ1-4; no reliable D call. This CDR3 spans 11 amino acids. Trimming removed 5 bases from V and 6 bases from J, with 4 bases in between. Germline lookup yields CDR1 SNHLY and CDR2 FYNNEI. CDR3 loop: CASSLDEKLFF. The CDR3 bases are TGTGCCAGCAGTCTAGATGAAAAACTGTTTTTT.

V and J are TRBV30 and TRBJ2-1; the match to TRBD2 covers 10 bases. With V trimmed by 2 bases and J by 9 bases, 7 bases remained unmatched. The CDR3 covers 14 residues. CDR1 GTSNPN and CDR2 SVGIG come from the germline V gene (reference sequence). In nucleotides, the CDR3 is TGTGCCTGGAGTCTAAGCGGGAGGGCCACTGAGCAGTTCTTC. Protein product: CAWSLSGRATEQFF.

This chain joins TRBV4-1 and TRBJ1-5, with D perhaps matching TRBD1 (5 bases). V lost 0 bases, J lost 6 bases, and 15 bases lay in between. Germline-derived CDR1 and CDR2 are MGHRA and YSYEKL. The CDR3 spans 16 residues. CDR3 bases: TGCGCCAGCAGCCAAGATTTCGGGGGGTGGACTCAGCCCCAGCATTTT. Translated, it gives CASSQDFGGWTQPQHF.

The chain has TRBV7-3 and TRBJ1-1, with D tentatively TRBD1 (5 bases). The ends were cut back, 2 bases at V and 1 base at J, with 8 bases in the middle. The CDR3 contains 14 residues. Germline CDR1 is SGHTA and CDR2 is FQGTGA. CDR3 amino acids: CASSLLGENTEAFF. The DNA of the CDR3 is TGTGCCAGCAGCTTATTAGGGGAGAACACTGAAGCTTTCTTT.

This chain joins TRBV19 and TRBJ1-5, with 8 bases that match TRBD1. V dropped 4 bases and J dropped 0; count of bases not matched to a gene: 11. The CDR3 extends over 18 amino acids. From germline, CDR1 is LNHDA and CDR2 SQIVND (reference sequence). This chain's CDR3 is CASSKKGGQDHSNQPQHF. CDR3 nucleotide sequence: TGTGCCAGTAGTAAAAAGGGGGGACAGGACCATAGCAATCAGCCCCAGCATTTT.

The genes are TRBV28 and TRBJ1-1, with 7 bases matching TRBD1. Trimming cost V 6 bases and J 0 bases; bases outside gene matches: 4. Germline V gene lookup returns CDR1 MDHEN and CDR2 SYDVKM. There are 14 residues in the CDR3. CDR3 DNA: TGTGCCAGCAGAACCGGGACAGTGAACACTGAAGCTTTCTTT. Encoded protein: CASRTGTVNTEAFF.

The J gene is TRBJ1-4, the V gene TRBV19, with no clear D. Trimming left V 5 bases short and J 5 bases short, with 15 bases between. Germline CDR1 and CDR2: LNHDA and SQIVND (reference sequence). The CDR3 contains 15 residues. CDR3 in DNA: TGTGCCAGTAGTCTCCGGACGGTGGAAAATGAAAAACTGTTTTTT. This gives the protein CASSLRTVENEKLFF.

The chain recombines TRBV5-1 with TRBJ1-3; TRBD1 matches at 9 bases. Germline CDR1 reads SGHRS; CDR2 reads YFSETQ. CDR3 length: 14 residues. Trimming took 5 bases from V and 2 from J; bases not matched to a gene: 2. DNA of the CDR3: TGCGCCAGCAGGAGGGACAGGGCTGGAAACACCATATATTTT. It codes for CASRRDRAGNTIYF.

This chain joins TRBV11-1 and TRBJ2-5; D ambiguous. The CDR3 spans 14 residues. Germline-derived CDR1 and CDR2 are SGHAT and FQDESV (reference sequence). V was cut by 3 bases and J by 0 bases, with 8 bases left in between. The CDR3 coding sequence is TGTGCCAGCAGCTTTCGTGGGTACCAAGAGACCCAGTACTTC. This codes for CASSFRGYQETQYF.

V is TRBV4-3 and J is TRBJ2-3; TRBD2 agrees at 8 bases. This CDR3 is built from 16 residues. The ends lost 4 bases at V and 1 base at J; junction bases unmatched: 7. CDR1 LGHNA and CDR2 YSLEER come from the germline V gene. The CDR3 DNA is TGCGCCAGCAGCCGGACGGGGGGGGTGCGCACAGATACGCAGTATTTT. Encoded protein: CASSRTGGVRTDTQYF.

The chain combines TRBV6-5 with TRBJ2-1; D uncertain. Germline CDR1 and CDR2: MNHEY and SVGAGI. CDR3 size: 15 residues. Trimming shortened V by 4 bases and J by 0 bases, and 10 bases separated the two germline ends. CDR3 DNA sequence: TGTGCCAGCAGTTCTTGGCGGACCTCCTACAATGAGCAGTTCTTC. As protein: CASSSWRTSYNEQFF.